A single sample is the source of the 17 T cell receptor beta chains below, sequenced in a study of human T cells and chemical hapten exposure. Each CDR3 protein gets one entry after TCRdb re-called the RACE reads with MiXCR. The sample contains over 100,000 distinct CDR3 sequences, approximately 9.1% of which appear only once. Noted time point: healthy volunteer bleed at 2 weeks. Whole blood, unfractionated, served as the material for total RNA extraction. Sequencing was done on a sample of whole blood. The receptor source for this set is a male donor in good health. Some clones in this sample may be carry-over from other donors' samples.

This clonotype was picked up a small number of times. The rearrangement links TRBV3-1 to TRBJ2-1, with TRBD2 matching over 7 bases. Losses at the gene ends were 0 bases for V and 2 bases for J; bases not matched to a gene: 1. Germline values: CDR1 LGHDT, CDR2 YNNKEL (reference sequence). The CDR3 contains 15 residues. CDR3 in amino acids: CASSQDSGPYNEQFF. The DNA for the CDR3 is TGTGCCAGCAGCCAAGATAGCGGGCCCTACAATGAGCAGTTCTTC.

This clonotype was seen ten or more times. The chain recombines TRBV20-1 with TRBJ2-7, with TRBD2 matching 12 bases. The CDR3 spans 16 residues. CDR1 is DFQATT, CDR2 SNEGSKA, per germline (reference sequence). The ends lost 5 bases at V and 0 bases at J; junction bases unmatched: 8. The CDR3 DNA reads TGCAGTGCTTCCCTAGCGGGAGGGGGGAGCTCCTACGAGCAGTACTTC. This codes for CSASLAGGGSSYEQYF.

This clonotype was observed many times. The J gene is TRBJ1-4, the V gene TRBV20-1; 7 nucleotides line up with TRBD1. Losses at the gene ends were 2 bases for V and 12 bases for J; bases not matched to a gene: 15. CDR3 length: 15 residues. CDR1 and CDR2 (germline): DFQATT, SNEGSKA (reference sequence). The CDR3 nucleotides are TGCAGTGCTAGAATCCATGACAGGGCGCTCGAACAACTGTTTTTT. The encoded protein is CSARIHDRALEQLFF.

Notes on this clonotype: Since a much larger clone is just one base distant, this may be a read error. The V and J genes are TRBV3-1 and TRBJ1-5; D is ambiguous. CDR3 length: 13 residues. Germline CDR1 is LGHDT and CDR2 is YNNKEL (reference sequence). CDR3 in amino acids: CASSQGGTQPRHF. CDR3 in DNA: TGTGCCAGCAGCCAAGGGGGAACTCAGCCCCGGCATTTT.

The DNA for the CDR3 is TGTGCCAGCAGTGAAGATTGGGACCCCCTCGCCACAGATACGCAGTATTTT. Residues: CASSEDWDPLATDTQYF. This chain links TRBV2 with TRBJ2-3; D possibly matches TRBD1 or TRBD2 (5 bases each). Germline lookup yields CDR1 SNHLY and CDR2 FYNNEI. The CDR3 is made up of 17 amino acids. V lost 1 base and J lost 2, with 16 bases in between.

At least ten counts were recorded for this clonotype. The chain has TRBV12-3 or TRBV12-4 and TRBJ2-7; D could derive from TRBD1 or TRBD2 (5 bases each). The CDR3 totals 12 residues. V was pared by 5 bases and J by 8 bases, with 13 bases between. This CDR3 reads CASSLGTAKQYF. CDR3 nucleotide sequence: TGTGCCAGCAGTCTCGGGACCGCAAAGCAGTACTTC.

The table lists this clonotype with a count of one. The J gene is TRBJ2-7, the V gene TRBV13, with 11 bases identical to TRBD2. V lost 4 bases and J lost 12; bases outside the gene matches: 11. Looked up from germline, CDR1 is PRHDT and CDR2 is FYEKMQ (reference sequence). The CDR3 is 14 amino acids. DNA of the CDR3: TGTGCCAGCAGCTCTAGTCGGCTAGCGGGAGGCCTGTACTTC. It codes for CASSSSRLAGGLYF.

J is TRBJ2-7 and V is TRBV7-6; 11 positions match TRBD1. This CDR3 region has 15 residues. The V gene's germline CDR1 is SGHVS and CDR2 FNYEAQ. J lost 3 bases, V lost 5 bases, and 6 bases had no gene match. The CDR3 spells CASSGQGAGGYEQYF. The CDR3 nucleotides read TGTGCCAGCAGCGGACAGGGGGCTGGTGGCTACGAGCAGTACTTC.

The chain employs TRBV6-6 and TRBJ1-2; TRBD1 matches at 10 bases. The CDR3 loop spans 15 amino acids. The junction had 7 bases not matched to a gene; V was cut back by 4 bases and J by 5 bases. Germline V gene lookup returns CDR1 MNHNY and CDR2 SVGAGI (reference sequence). In nucleotides, the CDR3 is TGTGCCAGCAGTTCTCCCGGGACAGGGGAATATGGCTACACCTTC. Its translation: CASSSPGTGEYGYTF.

The rearrangement joins TRBV7-9 to TRBJ1-1, with a weak D call TRBD1 (6 bases). Trimming pared 5 bases from V and 0 bases from J, leaving 16 bases between. Germline V lookup: CDR1 SEHNR, CDR2 FQNEAQ (reference sequence). The length of the CDR3 is 16 residues. Here the CDR3 DNA reads TGTGCCAGCAGCCGCTCTTGGGGGCGGCTGAACACTGAAGCTTTCTTT. Translated, it gives CASSRSWGRLNTEAFF.

This clonotype was found many times. This chain's CDR3 is CASSLGASGGSDTQYF. The CDR3 DNA is TGCGCCAGCAGCTTGGGTGCTAGCGGGGGATCAGATACGCAGTATTTT. The chain carries TRBV5-1 and TRBJ2-3; the match to TRBD2 covers 10 bases. The CDR3 is made up of 16 amino acids. The V segment lost 0 bases and the J segment 4 bases; nucleotides outside the gene matches: 5. Germline V gene data show CDR1 as SGHRS and CDR2 as YFSETQ. Variable domain in full (rest from reference TRBV5-1 and TRBJ2-3): KAGVTQTPRYLIKTRGQQVTLSCSPISGHRSVSWYQQTPGQGLQFLFEYFSETQRNKGNFPGRFSGRQFSNSRSEMNVSTLELGDSALYLCASSLGASGGSDTQYFGPGTRLTVL.

In this sample, this clonotype turned up a few times. The chain uses TRBV15 and TRBJ2-7; D is possibly TRBD1 (5 bases). CDR3 length equals 17 residues. With 1 base removed from V and 2 bases from J, the gap between germline ends came to 18 bases. CDR1 LNHNV and CDR2 YYDKDF come from the germline V gene (reference sequence). The CDR3 nucleotides read TGTGCCACCAGCAGAGTCTTAGGGGCGTACAACGCCTACGAGCAGTACTTC. Translated, it gives CATSRVLGAYNAYEQYF.

A few counts support this clonotype. The V call is TRBV5-1, the J call TRBJ1-1, with D perhaps TRBD1 (5 bases). The CDR3 runs to 14 residues. Germline V gene data show CDR1 as SGHRS and CDR2 as YFSETQ. V was pared by 4 bases and J by 2 bases, with 12 bases between. CDR3 DNA: TGCGCCAGCAGCAACCCCAGGGCTAACACTGAAGCTTTCTTT. It encodes CASSNPRANTEAFF.

This clonotype was seen ten or more times. The chain has TRBV5-1 and TRBJ1-1; no clear D gene. The CDR3 consists of 12 residues. Germline-derived CDR1 and CDR2 are SGHRS and YFSETQ. V was cut by 5 bases and J by 1 base, with 6 bases left in between. The CDR3 DNA reads as TGCGCCAGCAGAAGTCAGAACACTGAAGCTTTCTTT. Its protein is CASRSQNTEAFF. Drawing the rest from reference TRBV5-1 and TRBJ1-1, the complete variable domain is KAGVTQTPRYLIKTRGQQVTLSCSPISGHRSVSWYQQTPGQGLQFLFEYFSETQRNKGNFPGRFSGRQFSNSRSEMNVSTLELGDSALYLCASRSQNTEAFFGQGTRLTVV.

This clonotype was seen only a few times. The chain is built from TRBV5-1 and TRBJ2-2; possibly TRBD1 for D (6 bases). The CDR3 length is 15 residues. Trimming shortened V by 1 base and J by 3 bases, and 10 bases separated the two germline ends. Germline values: CDR1 SGHRS, CDR2 YFSETQ. In DNA, the CDR3 is TGCGCCAGCAGCTTGCAGGGGCGAGACACCGGGGAGCTGTTTTTT. Amino acid sequence: CASSLQGRDTGELFF.

The table lists this clonotype with many counts. The rearrangement uses TRBV27 and TRBJ2-7; no definite D call. V was trimmed by 5 bases and J by 6 bases, leaving 11 bases between them. The CDR3 has 12 amino acids. CDR1 MNHEY and CDR2 SMNVEV come from the germline V gene (reference sequence). The CDR3 coding sequence is TGTGCCAGCAGTCCCGTCCCAGGCGAGCAGTACTTC. Translating gives CASSPVPGEQYF.

V is TRBV11-2 and J is TRBJ1-5, with 9 nucleotides matching TRBD1. J gave up 7 bases and V 1 base, and 5 bases lay outside the gene matches. The CDR3 is made up of 15 amino acids. Germline-derived CDR1 and CDR2 are SGHAT and FQNNGV. CDR3 in amino acids: CASSLGGTGKQPQHF. CDR3 DNA sequence: TGTGCCAGCAGCTTAGGAGGGACAGGGAAACAGCCCCAGCATTTT.